Listed below are T cell receptor beta chains from one sample, sequenced in a study of T cell responses to AZD1222 COVID-19 vaccine. Assay: immunoSEQ multiplex PCR; the TCRdb copy retains only in-frame clones and omits some. This table holds some 94,000 clones, roughly 89% found once. This specimen consisted of peripheral blood, obtained 28 days after the second AZD1222 dose. The receptors shown here come from an adult who received the AZD1222 COVID-19 vaccine. Both conserved end residues are part of each CDR3. D genes are given only for firm matches.

CDR3 protein: CASSLSGGNTEAFF
CDR3 DNA: TGTGCCAGCAGCTTGTCAGGGGGCAACACTGAAGCTTTCTTT
V gene: TRBV5-5
D gene: TRBD1
J gene: TRBJ1-1

CDR3 protein: CASSPGVGNTGELFF
CDR3 DNA: TGTGCCAGCAGCCCGGGGGTGGGGAACACCGGGGAGCTGTTTTTT
V gene: TRBV3-1/TRBV3-2
D gene: NA
J gene: TRBJ2-2

CDR3 protein: CASSQIQGVTGELFF
CDR3 DNA: TGTGCTAGCAGCCAGATACAGGGGGTCACCGGGGAGCTGTTTTTT
V gene: TRBV7-7
D gene: TRBD1
J gene: TRBJ2-2

CDR3 protein: CASSYFHLGQVPEAFF
CDR3 DNA: TGTGCCAGCAGTTACTTCCACCTCGGACAGGTGCCTGAAGCTTTCTTT
V gene: TRBV6-5
D gene: TRBD1
J gene: TRBJ1-1

CDR3 protein: CARTGTSRETQYF
CDR3 DNA: TGTGCCAGGACCGGGACTAGCCGAGAGACCCAGTACTTC
V gene: TRBV19
D gene: TRBD2
J gene: TRBJ2-5

CDR3 protein: CAGEDFETQYF
CDR3 DNA: TGTGCCGGGGAGGACTTCGAGACCCAGTACTTC
V gene: TRBV30
D gene: NA
J gene: TRBJ2-5

CDR3 protein: CASSPMTENTGELFF
CDR3 DNA: TGTGCCAGCTCTCCCATGACAGAGAACACCGGGGAGCTGTTTTTT
V gene: TRBV18
D gene: NA
J gene: TRBJ2-2

CDR3 protein: CASSYSKGVEGYTF
CDR3 DNA: TGTGCCAGCAGTTACTCGAAGGGGGTAGAGGGCTACACCTTC
V gene: TRBV6-6
D gene: NA
J gene: TRBJ1-2

CDR3 protein: CASSLPGRLAGGQETQYF
CDR3 DNA: TGCGCCAGCAGCTTGCCGGGCCGACTAGCGGGGGGGCAAGAGACCCAGTACTTC
V gene: TRBV5-1
D gene: TRBD2
J gene: TRBJ2-5

CDR3 protein: CASSLMQGGQETQYF
CDR3 DNA: TGTGCCAGCAGCTTAATGCAGGGCGGGCAAGAGACCCAGTACTTC
V gene: TRBV7-3
D gene: NA
J gene: TRBJ2-5